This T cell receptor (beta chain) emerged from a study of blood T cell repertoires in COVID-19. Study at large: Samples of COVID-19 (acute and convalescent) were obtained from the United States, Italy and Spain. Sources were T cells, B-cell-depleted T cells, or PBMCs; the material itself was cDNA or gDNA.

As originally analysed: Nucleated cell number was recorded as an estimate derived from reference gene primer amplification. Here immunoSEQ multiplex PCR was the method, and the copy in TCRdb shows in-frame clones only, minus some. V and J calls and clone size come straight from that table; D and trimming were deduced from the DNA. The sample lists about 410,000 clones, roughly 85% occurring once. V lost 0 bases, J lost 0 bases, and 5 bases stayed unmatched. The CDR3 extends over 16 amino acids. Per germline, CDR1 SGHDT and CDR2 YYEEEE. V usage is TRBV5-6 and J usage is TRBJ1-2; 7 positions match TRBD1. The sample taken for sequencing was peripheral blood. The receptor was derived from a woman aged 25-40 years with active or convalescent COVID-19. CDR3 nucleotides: TGTGCCAGCAGCTTGGGGGGGACAGCTTCTAACTATGGCTACACCTTC. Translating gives CASSLGGTASNYGYTF.